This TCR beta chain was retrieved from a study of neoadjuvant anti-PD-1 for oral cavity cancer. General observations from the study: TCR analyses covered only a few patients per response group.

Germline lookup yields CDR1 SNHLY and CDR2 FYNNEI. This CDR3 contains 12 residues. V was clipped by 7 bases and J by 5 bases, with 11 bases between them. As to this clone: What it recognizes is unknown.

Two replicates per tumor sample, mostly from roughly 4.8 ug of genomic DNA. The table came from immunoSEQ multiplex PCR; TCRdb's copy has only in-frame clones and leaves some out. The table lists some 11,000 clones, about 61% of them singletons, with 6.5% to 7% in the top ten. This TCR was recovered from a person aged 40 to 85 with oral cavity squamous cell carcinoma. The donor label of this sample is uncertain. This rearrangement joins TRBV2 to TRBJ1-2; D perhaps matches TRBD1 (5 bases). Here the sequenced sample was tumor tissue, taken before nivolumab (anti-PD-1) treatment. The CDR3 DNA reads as TGTGCCAGCACCGTCGGGGGGTATGGCTACACCTTC. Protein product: CASTVGGYGYTF.